These T cell receptor beta chains were read from a single sample in a study of T cell responses to AZD1222 COVID-19 vaccine. Clones were sequenced by immunoSEQ multiplex PCR, and TCRdb holds only the in-frame ones, with some missing. The repertoire has approximately 80,000 clones, less than 95% of them found once; the top ten carry approximately 3.2%. The material was peripheral blood, obtained 28 days after the second AZD1222 dose. These receptors were obtained from an adult who received the AZD1222 COVID-19 vaccine. The CDR3 runs from the conserved cysteine through the conserved F or W. The D gene is left open where the match is weak. Not every row has a clone size; where given, it reads once, few, many or a size class.

cdr3_length | j_call | d_call | clone_size | v_call | cdr3_aa | cdr3_nt
15 | TRBJ2-7 | TRBD2 | few | TRBV11-3 | CASSERLAGYYEQYF | TGTGCCAGCAGCGAACGACTAGCGGGCTACTACGAGCAGTACTTC
11 | TRBJ1-4 | . | . | TRBV5-1 | CASSLDRELFF | TGCGCCAGCAGCTTGGACAGGGAACTGTTTTTT
14 | TRBJ1-2 | TRBD1 | . | TRBV5-1 | CASSLLPGTAGYTF | TGCGCCAGCAGCTTGTTGCCAGGGACAGCTGGCTACACCTTC
15 | TRBJ2-3 | TRBD2 | . | TRBV18 | CASSVRGGSTDTQYF | TGTGCCAGCTCGGTACGCGGGGGGAGCACAGATACGCAGTATTTT
15 | TRBJ1-2 | . | . | TRBV6-5 | CASSSFRGYNYGYTF | TGTGCCAGCAGTTCGTTTAGGGGATATAACTATGGCTACACCTTC
17 | TRBJ2-7 | TRBD1 | . | TRBV24-1 | CATSDSTRGTGSYEQYF | TGTGCCACCAGTGATTCCACTAGAGGGACAGGGTCCTACGAGCAGTACTTC
15 | TRBJ2-3 | . | . | TRBV4-1 | CASRSGEGVGDTQYF | TGCGCCAGCAGAAGTGGTGAGGGGGTCGGAGATACGCAGTATTTT
14 | TRBJ1-3 | TRBD1 | once | TRBV11-3 | CASSLTGGGNTIYF | TGTGCCAGCAGCTTAACAGGGGGTGGAAACACCATATATTTT
16 | TRBJ1-5 | . | . | TRBV5-4 | CASSLSGGGTNQPQHF | TGTGCCAGCAGCTTATCGGGGGGCGGAACTAATCAGCCCCAGCATTTT
16 | TRBJ2-7 | TRBD2 | once | TRBV5-1 | CASSPRTSGVSYEQYF | TGCGCCAGCAGCCCAAGGACTAGCGGGGTGTCCTACGAGCAGTACTTC
17 | TRBJ2-1 | TRBD1 | . | TRBV4-1 | CASSQDPGRGPYNEQFF | TGCGCCAGCAGCCAAGACCCAGGCAGGGGGCCCTACAATGAGCAGTTCTTC
12 | TRBJ1-2 | . | . | TRBV2 | CASRLASEGYTF | TGTGCCAGCCGACTGGCGTCAGAGGGCTACACCTTC
14 | TRBJ2-3 | TRBD2 | . | TRBV2 | CASKETSGGDTQYF | TGTGCCAGCAAGGAGACTAGCGGGGGAGATACGCAGTATTTT
15 | TRBJ1-4 | . | . | TRBV7-8 | CASSLGGGGNEKLFF | TGTGCCAGCAGCTTAGGTGGAGGGGGAAATGAAAAACTGTTTTTT
15 | TRBJ2-7 | TRBD2 | . | TRBV6-2/TRBV6-3 | CASSYPRTSGDEQYF | TGTGCCAGCAGTTACCCAAGGACTAGCGGTGACGAGCAGTACTTC
15 | TRBJ1-6 | . | . | TRBV5-1 | CASSLGGADNSPLHF | TGCGCCAGCAGCTTGGGAGGGGCCGATAATTCACCCCTCCACTTT
15 | TRBJ2-7 | TRBD2 | few | TRBV7-6 | CASSRGLAGSGEQYF | TGTGCCAGCAGCCGCGGACTAGCGGGATCAGGGGAGCAGTACTTC
14 | TRBJ2-3 | . | . | TRBV3-1/TRBV3-2 | CASSFRQAGSPQYF | TGTGCCAGCAGTTTTCGACAGGCAGGCTCACCGCAGTATTTT
16 | TRBJ1-1 | . | . | TRBV7-9 | CASSLGWADKNTEAFF | TGTGCCAGCAGCTTAGGGTGGGCGGACAAGAACACTGAAGCTTTCTTT
15 | TRBJ1-1 | . | . | TRBV19 | CASTPSGRGNTEAFF | TGTGCCAGTACTCCCTCGGGCCGGGGGAACACTGAAGCTTTCTTT
19 | TRBJ1-6 | TRBD1 | . | TRBV9 | CASSEPGQGESSYNSPLHF | TGTGCCAGCAGCGAACCGGGACAGGGGGAAAGCTCCTATAATTCACCCCTCCACTTT
15 | TRBJ1-1 | . | . | TRBV7-2 | CASSLVWGLNTEAFF | TGTGCCAGCAGCTTAGTATGGGGACTGAACACTGAAGCTTTCTTT
14 | TRBJ1-1 | TRBD1 | . | TRBV11-2 | CASSLFSTGAEAFF | TGTGCCAGCAGCTTATTCTCTACAGGGGCTGAAGCTTTCTTT
16 | TRBJ2-3 | . | . | TRBV19 | CASSTGRSGDTDTQYF | TGTGCCAGTAGTACGGGTCGGTCAGGTGACACAGATACGCAGTATTTT
17 | TRBJ1-6 | . | . | TRBV21-1 | CASSKVLQGLRGSPLHF | TGTGCCAGCAGCAAAGTCCTACAGGGTCTACGGGGTTCACCCCTCCACTTT
14 | TRBJ1-6 | TRBD1 | . | TRBV6-6 | CASRVTGGDSPLHF | TGTGCCAGCAGGGTAACAGGGGGAGATTCACCCCTCCACTTT
14 | TRBJ2-1 | . | . | TRBV3-1/TRBV3-2 | CASSQDSASNEQFF | TGTGCCAGCAGCCAAGATTCCGCCTCAAATGAGCAGTTCTTC
16 | TRBJ1-3 | . | . | TRBV11-2 | CASSPDRPHSGNTIYF | TGTGCCAGCAGCCCAGACAGGCCCCACTCTGGAAACACCATATATTTT
14 | TRBJ1-4 | TRBD1 | few | TRBV7-9 | CASSSTGAIEKLFF | TGTGCCAGCAGCTCGACAGGGGCTATTGAAAAACTGTTTTTT
15 | TRBJ2-1 | TRBD2 | . | TRBV5-1 | CASSSGTSGWDEQFF | TGCGCCAGCAGTTCCGGGACTAGCGGTTGGGATGAGCAGTTCTTC
16 | TRBJ2-2 | TRBD2 | . | TRBV7-8 | CASSLRAGGNTGELFF | TGTGCCAGCAGCTTAAGAGCGGGAGGGAACACCGGGGAGCTGTTTTTT
11 | TRBJ1-1 | . | . | TRBV2 | CASKLDTEAFF | TGTGCCAGCAAACTGGACACTGAAGCTTTCTTT
13 | TRBJ1-3 | . | few | TRBV12-3/TRBV12-4 | CASSSLFGNTIYF | TGTGCCAGCAGCTCTCTATTTGGAAACACCATATATTTT
15 | TRBJ1-1 | . | . | TRBV7-3 | CASSLGVGLNTEAFF | TGTGCCAGCAGCTTAGGTGTGGGGTTAAACACTGAAGCTTTCTTT
18 | TRBJ2-3 | TRBD1 | . | TRBV9 | CASSATPGQGSVTDTQYF | TGTGCCAGCAGCGCTACCCCGGGACAGGGTTCGGTCACAGATACGCAGTATTTT
12 | TRBJ2-1 | . | . | TRBV6-5 | CATHTLYNEQFF | TGTGCCACCCACACGTTATACAATGAGCAGTTCTTC
14 | TRBJ2-2 | . | . | TRBV5-1 | CASSYSLGTGELFF | TGCGCCAGCAGCTATAGTTTGGGCACCGGGGAGCTGTTTTTT
14 | TRBJ2-1 | . | . | TRBV7-9 | CASSYRQGWDEQFF | TGTGCCAGCAGCTATAGGCAGGGGTGGGATGAGCAGTTCTTC
19 | TRBJ1-5 | . | once | TRBV9 | CASSPRGGYNRYSNQPQHF | TGTGCCAGCAGCCCCCGAGGAGGTTACAATAGGTATAGCAATCAGCCCCAGCATTTT
15 | TRBJ1-5 | . | . | TRBV5-8 | CASGRSNGEVQPQHF | TGTGCCAGCGGGAGAAGCAACGGCGAGGTTCAGCCCCAGCATTTT
17 | TRBJ1-2 | TRBD1 | . | TRBV2 | CASFRLGLNTGVGGYTF | TGTGCCAGCTTCCGTTTAGGCCTAAACACAGGGGTTGGTGGCTACACCTTC
17 | TRBJ1-2 | . | . | TRBV9 | CASSADVRGKRNHGYTF | TGTGCCAGCAGCGCCGACGTTAGAGGGAAAAGGAATCATGGCTACACCTTC